These 22 T cell receptor beta chains originate from one sample sequenced in a study of persistence of HIV-infected CD4 T cells. For these TCRs, the target antigens are not known. The libraries were made with immunoSEQ version 4 in survey mode. Data came from immunoSEQ multiplex PCR; TCRdb stores just in-frame clones and leaves some out. The sample holds tens of thousands of clones, roughly four fifths seen once. Cells were stimulated with CMV-infected fibroblast lysates at 8.5 to 10 ug/mL. Memory cells lacking CD40L and CD69 with high CD45RO were sorted. The starting material was CD4+ T cells sorted from PBMCs after approximately 18-hour stimulation, obtained from a patient who received antiretroviral therapy. The receptors here all came from an adult man with HIV who was CMV-seropositive.

The chain recombines TRBV27 with TRBJ2-2; 9 nucleotides agree with TRBD1. This CDR3 spans 16 amino acids. Unmatched junction bases numbered 13, after V lost 6 bases and J lost 8 bases. CDR1 MNHEY and CDR2 SMNVEV come from the germline V gene (reference sequence). CDR3 amino acids: CASSLDPQGARGELFF. CDR3 sequence (DNA): TGTGCCAGCAGCTTGGACCCACAGGGGGCTCGGGGGGAGCTGTTTTTT.

The rearrangement uses TRBV6-1 and TRBJ2-5, with 10 positions matching TRBD1. With V trimmed by 3 bases and J by 7 bases, 5 bases remained unmatched. The germline V gene encodes CDR1 MNHNS and CDR2 SASEGT. CDR3 size: 14 residues. CDR3 protein: CASSETGGGGTQYF. The CDR3 nucleotides read TGTGCCAGCAGTGAGACAGGGGGCGGAGGGACCCAGTACTTC.

V gene TRBV5-5 combines with J gene TRBJ1-5; unclear D gene. Germline CDR1 SGHKS, CDR2 YYEKEE (reference sequence). Trimming shortened V by 0 bases and J by 0 bases, and 7 bases separated the two germline ends. CDR3 length: 15 residues. This CDR3 is CASSLGRFSNQPQHF. The CDR3 coding sequence is TGTGCCAGCAGCTTGGGAAGATTTAGCAATCAGCCCCAGCATTTT.

The chain employs TRBV7-2 and TRBJ2-7; TRBD2 aligns across 9 bases. In germline, CDR1 is SGHTA, CDR2 FQGNSA. The CDR3 is 14 amino acids. Trimming took 5 bases from V and 5 from J; bases not matched to a gene: 7. The CDR3 DNA is TGTGCCAGCAGCATATTAGCGGGGGAGCACGAGCAGTACTTC. This gives the protein CASSILAGEHEQYF.

This chain joins TRBV19 and TRBJ2-7; 9 bases are shared with TRBD1. Germline CDR1 is LNHDA and CDR2 is SQIVND (reference sequence). This CDR3 comprises 13 residues. J lost 0 bases, V lost 9 bases, and 3 bases had no gene match. The chain's CDR3 is CASGTGRSYEQYF. The DNA for the CDR3 is TGTGCCAGCGGGACAGGGCGCTCCTACGAGCAGTACTTC.

This clone was observed a few times. The CDR3 here is CASSEPQQPQHF. The CDR3 nucleotides are TGTGCCAGCAGTGAACCCCAACAGCCCCAGCATTTT. This chain joins TRBV6-1 and TRBJ1-5; no reliable D call. In germline, CDR1 is MNHNS, CDR2 SASEGT. Deletions cut 2 bases from V and 7 bases from J, with 6 bases between. The CDR3 has 12 amino acids.

The chain combines TRBV3-1 (or the pseudogene TRBV3-2) with TRBJ2-1; TRBD2 might be the D (5 bases). The germline CDR1 and CDR2 sequences are LGHDT and YNNKEL (reference sequence). CDR3 length: 15 amino acids. Trimming removed 6 bases from V and 4 bases from J, with 16 bases in between. The CDR3 coding sequence is TGTGCCAGCAGTGGCGTAGGCGGGCTATACAATGAGCAGTTCTTC. Residues: CASSGVGGLYNEQFF.

V and J are TRBV4-3 and TRBJ1-2; no definite D call. This CDR3 has 16 amino acids. With 0 bases removed from V and 4 bases from J, the gap between germline ends came to 15 bases. CDR1 and CDR2 from the germline V gene are LGHNA and YSLEER. The CDR3 DNA sequence: TGCGCCAGCAGCCAAGAACTACCACCCCGCAGCTATGGCTACACCTTC. Translated, it gives CASSQELPPRSYGYTF.

The chain uses TRBV2 and TRBJ1-2; 11 nucleotides match TRBD1. The germline V gene encodes CDR1 SNHLY and CDR2 FYNNEI. CDR3 length: 14 amino acids. V was pared by 6 bases and J by 7 bases, with 7 bases of the junction left unmatched. The CDR3 protein is CASSTGQGVAGYTF. In DNA form, the CDR3 reads TGTGCCAGCAGCACGGGACAGGGGGTAGCTGGCTACACCTTC.

This CDR3 is CASSSSGTGAGANVLTF. The CDR3 DNA sequence: TGTGCCAGCAGCTCCTCCGGGACAGGTGCTGGGGCCAACGTCCTGACTTTC. The genes are TRBV7-2 and TRBJ2-6; 8 bases fit TRBD1. Germline CDR1 SGHTA, CDR2 FQGNSA. Trimming cost V 4 bases and J 2 bases; bases outside gene matches: 7. The CDR3 is 17 residues long. The full variable domain, rest sourced from reference TRBV7-2 and TRBJ2-6, is GAGVSQSPSNKVTEKGKDVELRCDPISGHTALYWYRQSLGQGLEFLIYFQGNSAPDKSGLPSDRFSAERTGGSVSTLTIQRTQQEDSAVYLCASSSSGTGAGANVLTFGAGSRLTVL.

The chain carries TRBV2 and TRBJ1-5, with TRBD1 as a possible D gene (6 bases). With 7 bases removed from V and 7 bases from J, the gap between germline ends came to 17 bases. This CDR3 comprises 14 residues. CDR1 SNHLY and CDR2 FYNNEI come from the germline V gene. The CDR3 reads CASNIKGGEQPQHF. The CDR3 DNA sequence: TGTGCCAGCAACATAAAGGGGGGAGAACAGCCCCAGCATTTT. Using reference TRBV2 and TRBJ1-5 for the parts outside the CDR3, the full variable domain is EPEVTQTPSHQVTQMGQEVILRCVPISNHLYFYWYRQILGQKVEFLVSFYNNEISEKSEIFDDQFSVERPDGSNFTLKIRSTKLEDSAMYFCASNIKGGEQPQHFGDGTRLSIL.

This clone has a handful of counts. This chain links TRBV2 with TRBJ1-1; TRBD1 might be the D (6 bases). The germline V and J ends were trimmed by 5 bases and 2 bases, with 15 bases remaining between them. The CDR3 contains 15 residues. CDR1 SNHLY and CDR2 FYNNEI come from the germline V gene. The CDR3 DNA sequence: TGTGCCAGCAGTTTCGGACAGTCGGGAAACACTGAAGCTTTCTTT. Its protein product is CASSFGQSGNTEAFF.

The V gene is TRBV11-1, the J gene TRBJ2-2; weak D call: TRBD1 (5 bases). In germline, CDR1 is SGHAT, CDR2 FQDESV (reference sequence). This CDR3 is 14 amino acids long. Trimming shortened V by 3 bases and J by 4 bases, and 9 bases separated the two germline ends. CDR3 sequence: CASSLGRVTGELFF. The CDR3 DNA is TGTGCCAGCAGCTTGGGCAGGGTCACCGGGGAGCTGTTTTTT.

The chain is built from TRBV7-2 and TRBJ1-5; D is unresolved. The germline CDR1 and CDR2 sequences are SGHTA and FQGNSA. The CDR3 loop spans 14 amino acids. Trimming took 4 bases from V and 0 from J, leaving 7 bases between them. CDR3 DNA sequence: TGTGCCAGCAGCTCCGCCAGTAGCAATCAGCCCCAGCATTTT. Translated: CASSSASSNQPQHF.

The chain is built from TRBV27 and TRBJ1-2; 7 nucleotides align to TRBD1. This CDR3 region has 16 residues. Per germline, CDR1 MNHEY and CDR2 SMNVEV (reference sequence). Germline trimming cut 6 bases from V and 5 bases from J; bases unmatched to any gene: 15. The CDR3 DNA reads as TGTGCCAGCAGGATGGGGACAGCATTTTGGAGTTATGGCTACACCTTC. The encoded protein is CASRMGTAFWSYGYTF.

V gene TRBV15 combines with J gene TRBJ2-5; 11 bases align to TRBD1. Germline values: CDR1 LNHNV, CDR2 YYDKDF (reference sequence). The CDR3 length is 16 residues. The V and J ends lost 3 bases and 4 bases, in that order; junction bases with no gene match: 7. The CDR3 DNA follows: TGTGCCACCAGCAGGAATCCCGGGACAGGGGGAGAGACCCAGTACTTC. This sequence encodes CATSRNPGTGGETQYF.

The V call is TRBV18, the J call TRBJ1-1; TRBD1 might be the D (6 bases). The V and J ends lost 1 base and 1 base respectively, with 10 bases between them. CDR1 KGHSH and CDR2 LQKENI come from the germline V gene. This CDR3 comprises 15 residues. For the CDR3, the DNA is TGTGCCAGCTCACCACGCGGACAGACGAACACTGAAGCTTTCTTT. It is translated as CASSPRGQTNTEAFF.

The chain is built from TRBV19 and TRBJ1-3, with D unclear. CDR1 is LNHDA and CDR2 is SQIVND in the germline V gene (reference sequence). The CDR3 loop spans 14 amino acids. Trimming took 3 bases from V and 3 from J, leaving 9 bases between them. Here the CDR3 reads CASSMFAGGNTIYF. CDR3 coding DNA: TGTGCCAGTAGTATGTTCGCGGGTGGAAACACCATATATTTT.

The chain recombines TRBV4-3 with TRBJ1-5; D not resolved. There are 13 residues in the CDR3. CDR1 and CDR2 (germline): LGHNA, YSLEER. Deletions cut 0 bases from V and 7 bases from J, with 7 bases between. The CDR3 spells CASSQDRWQPQHF. CDR3 sequence (DNA): TGCGCCAGCAGCCAAGATCGGTGGCAGCCCCAGCATTTT.

The rearrangement uses TRBV19 and TRBJ2-1; 10 positions match TRBD1. The length of the CDR3 is 20 residues. CDR1 LNHDA and CDR2 SQIVND come from the germline V gene (reference sequence). V trimming: 2 bases; J trimming: 4 bases; junction bases outside the gene matches: 17. The CDR3 DNA reads TGTGCCAGTAGTATATCGATCAATCCCAGGACAGGGGGGAAATACAATGAGCAGTTCTTC. Its protein is CASSISINPRTGGKYNEQFF. Drawing the rest from reference TRBV19 and TRBJ2-1, the complete variable domain is DGGITQSPKYLFRKEGQNVTLSCEQNLNHDAMYWYRQDPGQGLRLIYYSQIVNDFQKGDIAEGYSVSREKKESFPLTVTSAQKNPTAFYLCASSISINPRTGGKYNEQFFGPGTRLTVL.

The DNA for the CDR3 is TGCGCCAGCAGCAGGCTAGCGTCAACAGATACGCAGTATTTT. It encodes CASSRLASTDTQYF. V is TRBV5-1 and J is TRBJ2-3; D is possibly TRBD2 (6 bases). Germline values: CDR1 SGHRS, CDR2 YFSETQ. The length of the CDR3 is 14 residues. The V end lost 4 bases, the J end lost 3 bases, and 12 bases lay between the germline ends. The variable domain in full, with the rest retrieved from reference TRBV5-1 and TRBJ2-3, is KAGVTQTPRYLIKTRGQQVTLSCSPISGHRSVSWYQQTPGQGLQFLFEYFSETQRNKGNFPGRFSGRQFSNSRSEMNVSTLELGDSALYLCASSRLASTDTQYFGPGTRLTVL.

This chain connects TRBV2 to TRBJ2-7, with D unclear. The germline V gene has CDR1 SNHLY and CDR2 FYNNEI. The V end lost 6 bases, the J end lost 6 bases, and 9 bases lay between the germline ends. The CDR3 consists of 11 residues. CDR3 loop: CASSRFPEQYF. The CDR3 nucleotides read TGTGCCAGCAGCCGATTTCCCGAGCAGTACTTC.